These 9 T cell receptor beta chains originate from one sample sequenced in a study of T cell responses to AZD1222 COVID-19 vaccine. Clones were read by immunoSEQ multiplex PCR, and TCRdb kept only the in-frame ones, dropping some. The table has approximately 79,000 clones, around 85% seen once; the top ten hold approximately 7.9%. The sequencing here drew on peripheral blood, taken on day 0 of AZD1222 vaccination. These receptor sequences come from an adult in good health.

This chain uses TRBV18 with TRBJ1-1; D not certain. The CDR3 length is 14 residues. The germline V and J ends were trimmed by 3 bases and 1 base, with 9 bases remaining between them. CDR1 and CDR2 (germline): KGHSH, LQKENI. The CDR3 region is CASSPLQENTEAFF. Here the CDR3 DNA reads TGTGCCAGCTCACCTCTTCAGGAGAACACTGAAGCTTTCTTT.

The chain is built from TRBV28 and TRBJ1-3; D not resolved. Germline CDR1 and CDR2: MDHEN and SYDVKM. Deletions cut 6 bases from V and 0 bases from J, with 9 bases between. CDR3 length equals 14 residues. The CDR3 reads CASSTPFSGNTIYF. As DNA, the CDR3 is TGTGCCAGCAGCACTCCATTCTCTGGAAACACCATATATTTT.

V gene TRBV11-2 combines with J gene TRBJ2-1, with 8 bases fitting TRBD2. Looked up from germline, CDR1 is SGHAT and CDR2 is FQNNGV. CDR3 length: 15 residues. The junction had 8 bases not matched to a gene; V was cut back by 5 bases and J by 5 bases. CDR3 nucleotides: TGTGCCAGCAGCCTAAGCGGGAGAGGCAACAATGAGCAGTTCTTC. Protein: CASSLSGRGNNEQFF.

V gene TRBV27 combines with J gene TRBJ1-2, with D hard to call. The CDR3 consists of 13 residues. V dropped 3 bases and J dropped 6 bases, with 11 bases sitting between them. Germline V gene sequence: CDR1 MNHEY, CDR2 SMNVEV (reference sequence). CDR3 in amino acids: CASSFTGNNGYTF. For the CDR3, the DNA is TGTGCCAGCAGTTTTACGGGGAACAATGGCTACACCTTC.

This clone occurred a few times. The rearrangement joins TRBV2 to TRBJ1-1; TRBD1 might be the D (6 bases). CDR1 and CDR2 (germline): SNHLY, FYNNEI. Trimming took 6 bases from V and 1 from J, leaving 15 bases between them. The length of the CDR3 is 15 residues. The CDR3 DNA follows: TGTGCCAGCAGCGCCCAACAGGGCAAGAACACTGAAGCTTTCTTT. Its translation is CASSAQQGKNTEAFF.

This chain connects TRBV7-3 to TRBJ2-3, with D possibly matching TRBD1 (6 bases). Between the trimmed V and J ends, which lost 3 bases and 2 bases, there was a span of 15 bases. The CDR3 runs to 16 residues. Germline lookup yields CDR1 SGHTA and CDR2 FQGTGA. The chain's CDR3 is CASSFRQGGATDTQYF. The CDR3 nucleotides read TGTGCCAGCAGCTTCAGACAAGGGGGAGCCACAGATACGCAGTATTTT.

CDR3 protein: CAWSLEYPNQPQHF. The CDR3 DNA follows: TGTGCCTGGAGTTTGGAATACCCCAATCAGCCCCAGCATTTT. The chain uses TRBV30 and TRBJ1-5; no definite D call. This CDR3 is built from 14 residues. V was cut by 2 bases and J by 3 bases, with 11 bases left in between. Per the germline V gene, CDR1 is GTSNPN and CDR2 is SVGIG (reference sequence).

The CDR3 loop reads CATHFRGPSTDTQYF. CDR3 in DNA: TGTGCCACCCACTTCCGGGGACCTAGCACAGATACGCAGTATTTT. The rearrangement links TRBV28 to TRBJ2-3; the D call may be TRBD1 or TRBD2 (5 bases each). CDR1 MDHEN and CDR2 SYDVKM come from the germline V gene. CDR3 size: 15 residues. V lost 10 bases, J lost 0 bases, and 17 bases lay in between.

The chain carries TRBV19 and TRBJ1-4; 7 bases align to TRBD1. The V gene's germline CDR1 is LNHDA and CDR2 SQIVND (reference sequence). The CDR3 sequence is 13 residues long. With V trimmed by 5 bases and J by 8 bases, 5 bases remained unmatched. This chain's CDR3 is CASSGRGFEKLFF. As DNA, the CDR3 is TGTGCCAGTAGTGGCAGGGGGTTCGAAAAACTGTTTTTT.